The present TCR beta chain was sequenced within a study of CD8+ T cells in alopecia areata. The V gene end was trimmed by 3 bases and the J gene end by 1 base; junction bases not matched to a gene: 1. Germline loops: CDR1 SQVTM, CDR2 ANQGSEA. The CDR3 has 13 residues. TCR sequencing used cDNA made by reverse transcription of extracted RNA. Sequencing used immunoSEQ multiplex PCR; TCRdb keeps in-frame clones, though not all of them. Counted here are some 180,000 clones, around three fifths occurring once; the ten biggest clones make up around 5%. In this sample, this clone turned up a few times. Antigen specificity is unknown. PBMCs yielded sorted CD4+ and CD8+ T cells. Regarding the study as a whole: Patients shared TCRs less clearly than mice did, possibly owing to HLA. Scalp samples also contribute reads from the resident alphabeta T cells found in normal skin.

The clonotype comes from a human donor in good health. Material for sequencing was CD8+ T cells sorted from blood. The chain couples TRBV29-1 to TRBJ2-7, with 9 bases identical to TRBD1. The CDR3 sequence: CSVDGTGSYEQYF. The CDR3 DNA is TGCAGCGTTGACGGGACAGGGTCCTACGAGCAGTACTTC.